The 28 T cell receptor beta chains listed next were all sequenced from one sample in a study of blood T cells in healthy people across ages. PCR was performed a second time for about 7 to 12 cycles using a sample-barcoded 5' primer and a J-beta primer mix. TCRdb passed the 5' RACE reads through MiXCR, listing each CDR3 protein once. The sample yields about 680,000 distinct CDR3 sequences, 45% to 50% seen once. The sample consisted of blood. All receptors come from a woman aged 55 to 70 in good health.

The V gene is TRBV15, the J gene TRBJ1-4, with TRBD1 matching over 8 bases. Trimming cost V 0 bases and J 8 bases; bases outside gene matches: 11. The CDR3 consists of 17 residues. Germline assignment: CDR1 LNHNV and CDR2 YYDKDF (reference sequence). The CDR3 DNA sequence: TGTGCCACCAGCAGAGATTGGACAGGGATCGCGGGAGAAAAACTGTTTTTT. Translated: CATSRDWTGIAGEKLFF.

A single count supports this clonotype. This chain uses TRBV7-9 with TRBJ1-2; 9 bases are shared with TRBD1. V shed 4 bases and J 3 bases; nucleotides not matched to a gene: 6. The CDR3 has 15 amino acids. Germline CDR1 reads SEHNR; CDR2 reads FQNEAQ (reference sequence). The CDR3 DNA reads as TGTGCCAGCAGCTGGGCTGGGGACAGGGACTATGGCTACACCTTC. Its translation is CASSWAGDRDYGYTF.

Here the CDR3 DNA reads TGTGCCAGCTCACCAGGGTCTGGGAGGGAGCAGTACTTC. Translated: CASSPGSGREQYF. The V and J genes are TRBV18 and TRBJ2-7; tentatively, D is TRBD2 (6 bases). Trimming left V 2 bases short and J 7 bases short, with 12 bases between. The CDR3 is 13 amino acids. CDR1 is KGHSH, CDR2 LQKENI, per germline. The full variable domain, with the rest looked up from reference TRBV18 and TRBJ2-7, is NAGVMQNPRHLVRRRGQEARLRCSPMKGHSHVYWYRQLPEEGLKFMVYLQKENIIDESGMPKERFSAEFPKEGPSILRIQQVVRGDSAAYFCASSPGSGREQYFGPGTRLTVT.

This chain connects TRBV6-6 to TRBJ1-5; a possible D gene is TRBD1 (6 bases). CDR3 length: 16 residues. Deletions cut 6 bases from V and 6 bases from J, with 21 bases between. Germline CDR1 is MNHNY and CDR2 is SVGAGI (reference sequence). The CDR3 reads CASSRRQEGSSQPQHF. The CDR3 bases are TGTGCCAGCAGCCGCCGACAGGAGGGTAGTAGTCAGCCCCAGCATTTT.

The chain recombines TRBV5-4 with TRBJ2-7, with 7 bases identical to TRBD1. Near its end, the DNA agrees better with TRBJ2-5, so the J call may be wrong. The CDR3 spans 16 residues. Per the germline V gene, CDR1 is SGHNT and CDR2 is YYREEE (reference sequence). The CDR3 loop is CASSLRLGGLGETQYF. The CDR3 DNA reads as TGTGCCAGCAGCTTGCGGTTAGGGGGCCTCGGAGAGACCCAGTACTTC.

In its sample, this clonotype was seen a few times. This rearrangement joins TRBV20-1 to TRBJ2-1, with 9 bases matching TRBD2. The CDR3 totals 15 residues. Germline loops: CDR1 DFQATT, CDR2 SNEGSKA (reference sequence). V lost 4 bases, J lost 6 bases, and 10 bases stayed unmatched. The CDR3 is CSATHRAGGSNEQFF. The CDR3 DNA reads TGCAGTGCTACCCACAGAGCGGGAGGTTCCAATGAGCAGTTCTTC.

This clonotype was counted between two and nine times. The V and J genes are TRBV10-3 and TRBJ2-6; tentative D call: TRBD1 (6 bases). The CDR3 length is 17 residues. In germline, CDR1 is ENHRY, CDR2 SYGVKD. Trimming shortened V by 6 bases and J by 0 bases, and 15 bases separated the two germline ends. This chain's CDR3 is CAIRPQGINSGANVLTF. In nucleotides, the CDR3 is TGTGCCATCAGACCACAGGGAATTAACTCTGGGGCCAACGTCCTGACTTTC.

A few counts support this clonotype. The chain carries TRBV7-3 and TRBJ2-5; 8 bases fit TRBD2. Losses at the gene ends were 5 bases for V and 11 bases for J; bases not matched to a gene: 16. Germline loops: CDR1 SGHTA, CDR2 FQGTGA. This CDR3 comprises 15 residues. CDR3 in DNA: TGTGCCAGCAGCCCTAGTGGCGGGAGGATTAATGAGCAGTACTTC. This gives the protein CASSPSGGRINEQYF.

The chain has TRBV7-9 and TRBJ2-7; D might be TRBD2 (7 bases). In germline, CDR1 is SEHNR, CDR2 FQNEAQ (reference sequence). The CDR3 runs to 17 residues. Trimming removed 5 bases at V and 0 bases at J, with 20 bases between. The CDR3 protein is CASSHPARGAFSYEQYF. For the CDR3, the DNA is TGTGCCAGCAGCCATCCAGCTCGGGGGGCGTTCTCCTACGAGCAGTACTTC.

The chain employs TRBV7-6 and TRBJ2-6; D may match TRBD1 or TRBD2 (5 bases each). V shed 2 bases and J shed 3 bases, with 17 bases lying between them. Germline V gene sequence: CDR1 SGHVS, CDR2 FNYEAQ. The length of the CDR3 is 18 residues. The CDR3 DNA reads TGTGCCAGCAGCTTAATAGCGACAGTCTCCATTGGGGCCAACGTCCTGACTTTC. Amino acids: CASSLIATVSIGANVLTF.

The chain couples TRBV3-1 to TRBJ2-7; D unresolved. The CDR3 has 17 amino acids. Trimming pared 0 bases from V and 0 bases from J, leaving 15 bases between. Per germline, CDR1 LGHDT and CDR2 YNNKEL (reference sequence). In nucleotides, the CDR3 is TGTGCCAGCAGCCAAGATTCGGATCCTCTGAGCTCCTACGAGCAGTACTTC. Translating gives CASSQDSDPLSSYEQYF.

This clonotype was detected a few times. This chain links TRBV20-1 with TRBJ2-7; tentative D call: TRBD1 (6 bases). The CDR3 is 14 residues long. V was pared by 4 bases and J by 0 bases, with 13 bases between. Germline CDR1 reads DFQATT; CDR2 reads SNEGSKA (reference sequence). The CDR3 coding sequence is TGCAGTGCTACCCCTCAGGGACACTCCTACGAGCAGTACTTC. This encodes CSATPQGHSYEQYF.

This clonotype was detected only a few times. The chain joins TRBV28 to TRBJ1-1; D is undetermined. V gave up 3 bases and J gave up 1 base, with 9 bases separating them. This CDR3 comprises 14 residues. The germline gives CDR1 MDHEN, CDR2 SYDVKM. This CDR3 reads CASSFLIKNTEAFF. The CDR3, as DNA: TGTGCCAGCAGTTTTTTGATAAAGAACACTGAAGCTTTCTTT.

This clonotype was picked up many times. A junction boundary mismatches the germline segment, possibly from a read error. The rearrangement uses TRBV7-9 and TRBJ1-1, with TRBD1 matching over 11 bases. Germline V gene sequence: CDR1 SEHNR, CDR2 FQNEAQ (reference sequence). The CDR3 length is 14 residues. CDR3 sequence (DNA): TGCGCCAGCAGCTTGGGACAGGGGGACACTGAAGCTTTCTTT. As protein: CASSLGQGDTEAFF.

This clonotype came up a few times. The chain is built from TRBV27 and TRBJ2-4; D remains unclear. The V end was cut by 2 bases, the J end by 7 bases, with 12 bases between. The CDR3 length is 14 residues. Germline V gene data show CDR1 as MNHEY and CDR2 as SMNVEV (reference sequence). The CDR3 protein is CASSLGRPPNIQYF. For the CDR3, the DNA is TGTGCCAGCAGTTTAGGAAGGCCCCCGAACATTCAGTACTTC.

Concerning this clonotype itself: An end of the junction does not agree with germline; a read error may underlie this. This rearrangement joins TRBV7-9 to TRBJ1-4; no reliable D call. Germline CDR1 SEHNR, CDR2 FQNEAQ (reference sequence). The CDR3 spans 13 residues. The CDR3 is CASMGATNEKLFF. The CDR3 region has the DNA TGTGCCAGCATGGGCGCAACTAATGAAAAGCTGTTTTTT.

Concerning this clonotype: Being one base from a much bigger clone, this may be a read error. V and J are TRBV5-1 and TRBJ2-3; no definite D call. CDR3 length: 12 residues. Germline V gives CDR1 SGHRS, CDR2 YFSETQ. Between the trimmed V and J ends, which lost 6 bases and 5 bases, there was a span of 10 bases. The CDR3 protein is CASTPSGDTQYF. As DNA, the CDR3 is TGCGCCAGCACCCCGAGTGGAGATACGCAGTATTTT. Full variable domain (missing parts from reference TRBV5-1 and TRBJ2-3): KAGVTQTPRYLIKTRGQQVTLSCSPISGHRSVSWYQQTPGQGLQFLFEYFSETQRNKGNFPGRFSGRQFSNSRSEMNVSTLELGDSALYLCASTPSGDTQYFGPGTRLTVL.

Worth noting for this clonotype: An end of the junction differs from the germline gene, which may be a read error. The chain uses TRBV29-1 and TRBJ2-7; D gene uncertain. CDR1 is SQVTM, CDR2 ANQGSEA, per germline. The CDR3 contains 14 residues. The CDR3 sequence: CSVRAARNSYEQNF. The CDR3 coding sequence is TGCAGCGTTAGGGCAGCGAGGAACTCCTACGAGCAGAACTTC.

V gene TRBV20-1 combines with J gene TRBJ1-1; D uncertain. Germline lookup yields CDR1 DFQATT and CDR2 SNEGSKA (reference sequence). CDR3 size: 13 residues. V shed 1 base and J shed 11 bases, with 17 bases lying between them. The CDR3: CSARALVGIGAFF. For the CDR3, the DNA is TGCAGTGCTAGAGCCCTAGTGGGCATTGGGGCTTTCTTT.

V gene TRBV7-9 combines with J gene TRBJ1-2; 8 nucleotides align to TRBD1. The CDR3 runs to 13 residues. Germline V gives CDR1 SEHNR, CDR2 FQNEAQ (reference sequence). Trimming removed 6 bases from V and 6 bases from J; junction bases left unmatched: 6. CDR3 in DNA: TGTGCCAGCAGTCCGACAGGGGTAAATGGCTACACCTTC. Its translation: CASSPTGVNGYTF. The full variable domain, rest sourced from reference TRBV7-9 and TRBJ1-2, is DTGVSQNPRHKITKRGQNVTFRCDPISEHNRLYWYRQTLGQGPEFLTYFQNEAQLEKSRLLSDRFSAERPKGSFSTLEIQRTEQGDSAMYLCASSPTGVNGYTFGSGTRLTVV.

This clonotype was seen a few times. The V and J genes are TRBV10-3 and TRBJ2-7; 8 bases are a match to TRBD2. Germline assignment: CDR1 ENHRY and CDR2 SYGVKD. The CDR3 spans 14 residues. The ends lost 6 bases at V and 5 bases at J; junction bases unmatched: 9. The CDR3 protein is CAISLSGTVNEQYF. Written as DNA, the CDR3 is TGTGCCATCAGCCTTAGCGGGACTGTTAACGAGCAGTACTTC.

On this clonotype itself: This sequence may be a read error, since a much larger clone differs from it by one base. V is TRBV28 and J is TRBJ2-5; the match to TRBD1 covers 10 bases. The better agreement between TRBJ2-7 and the DNA end casts doubt on the J call. The CDR3 has 14 amino acids. CDR1 and CDR2 from the germline V gene are MDHEN and SYDVKM. The chain's CDR3 is CASSFSGTGAEQYF. The CDR3 DNA is TGTGCCAGCAGTTTTTCCGGGACAGGGGCCGAGCAGTACTTC.

This chain connects TRBV5-1 to TRBJ2-3, with a possible D match to TRBD2 (6 bases). Germline V CDR1 and CDR2: SGHRS, YFSETQ. The CDR3 consists of 16 residues. Trimming took off 7 bases at V and 4 bases at J, with 22 bases between the two ends. The DNA for the CDR3 is TGCGCCAGCTTACCCGGGAGCGGAGGGAGCGCAGATACGCAGTATTTT. It encodes CASLPGSGGSADTQYF.

This clonotype was counted many times. The genes are TRBV13 and TRBJ1-2; D is ambiguous. Germline V gene sequence: CDR1 PRHDT, CDR2 FYEKMQ (reference sequence). V lost 7 bases to trimming and J lost 2 bases, with 14 bases between them. This CDR3 spans 14 amino acids. The CDR3 here is CASTESDGNYGYTF. The CDR3 nucleotides are TGTGCCAGCACGGAGAGCGATGGGAACTATGGCTACACCTTC.

This clonotype was counted between two and nine times. The chain has TRBV29-1 and TRBJ1-6; 8 bases align to TRBD1. CDR3 length: 16 amino acids. Trimming cost V 4 bases and J 8 bases; bases outside gene matches: 13. Germline lookup yields CDR1 SQVTM and CDR2 ANQGSEA. CDR3 bases: TGCAGCGTTGGTGTAAACCGGGACAGGAGTGATTCACCCCTCCACTTT. Translating it yields CSVGVNRDRSDSPLHF.

This clonotype was counted only a few times. The V gene is TRBV7-2, the J gene TRBJ2-5, with TRBD1 identical over 7 bases. V lost 5 bases to trimming and J lost 7 bases; unmatched junction nucleotides: 13. This CDR3 has 15 residues. Germline V gene lookup returns CDR1 SGHTA and CDR2 FQGNSA. CDR3 in DNA: TGTGCCAGCAGCCCAGGGGGTAGACAGGGCCCGACCCAGTACTTC. As protein: CASSPGGRQGPTQYF.

This clonotype was seen a few times. The CDR3 sequence is CSARTGYNEQFF. For the CDR3, the DNA is TGCAGCGCCCGGACAGGGTACAATGAGCAGTTCTTC. The rearrangement joins TRBV29-1 to TRBJ2-1; 8 bases map to TRBD1. The CDR3 consists of 12 residues. Per the germline V gene, CDR1 is SQVTM and CDR2 is ANQGSEA. After removal of 7 bases from V and 4 bases from J, the junction contained 3 bases not matched to a gene.

The CDR3 nucleotides read TGTGCCAGCAGTTCAACAAGAACTAGGACGGGGGAGCTGTTTTTT. Translated: CASSSTRTRTGELFF. The chain carries TRBV12-3 or TRBV12-4 and TRBJ2-2, with TRBD2 as a possible D gene (5 bases). Trimming left V 4 bases short and J 8 bases short, with 17 bases between. The CDR3 has 15 residues.